What follows are 5 T cell receptor beta chains derived from one specimen sequenced in a study of cytomegalovirus exposure and HLA in healthy donors. Only in-frame clones appear in the TCRdb table, and some are missing; sequencing was by immunoSEQ multiplex PCR. This table holds under 200,000 clones, roughly 89% found once. Specimen: PBMCs. These receptors originate from a woman aged 18-29 years in good health and CMV-seropositive.

This chain connects TRBV13 to TRBJ2-5, with 10 nucleotides matching TRBD2. The CDR3 sequence is 17 residues long. Germline lookup yields CDR1 PRHDT and CDR2 FYEKMQ (reference sequence). The J segment lost 5 bases and the V segment lost 5 bases, leaving 14 bases of the junction unmatched. The CDR3 loop reads CASSPYPSGSPLETQYF. In DNA, the CDR3 is TGTGCCAGCAGCCCTTATCCTAGCGGGAGTCCTCTGGAGACCCAGTACTTC.

The chain combines TRBV6-5 with TRBJ2-7; D call uncertain. The V end lost 10 bases, the J end lost 7 bases, and 11 bases lay between the germline ends. Germline CDR1 and CDR2: MNHEY and SVGAGI. CDR3 length: 10 amino acids. In DNA, the CDR3 is TGTGCCACCAGCCCGGAGGAGCAGTACTTC. Translation: CATSPEEQYF.

The rearrangement links TRBV7-8 to TRBJ2-7; TRBD2 aligns across 9 bases. The V gene's germline CDR1 is SGHVS and CDR2 FQNEAQ. The CDR3 sequence is 16 residues long. J was trimmed by 5 bases and V by 0 bases; bases with no gene match: 8. CDR3 amino acids: CASSLARSSGSDEQYF. CDR3 sequence (DNA): TGTGCCAGCAGCTTAGCGCGGAGTAGCGGGAGCGACGAGCAGTACTTC. Looking up the rest from reference TRBV7-8 and TRBJ2-7 gives the full variable domain: GAGVSQSPRYKVAKRGQDVALRCDPISGHVSLFWYQQALGQGPEFLTYFQNEAQLDKSGLPSDRFFAERPEGSVSTLKIQRTQQEDSAVYLCASSLARSSGSDEQYFGPGTRLTVT.

The chain combines TRBV11-2 with TRBJ1-1; a possible D gene is TRBD1 (5 bases). Trimming stripped 0 bases from V and 2 bases from J, with 10 bases between. The CDR3 has 15 residues. The V gene's germline CDR1 is SGHAT and CDR2 FQNNGV. CDR3 amino acids: CASSLDAGGNTEAFF. The CDR3 DNA sequence: TGTGCCAGCAGCTTAGATGCGGGGGGAAACACTGAAGCTTTCTTT.

The chain employs TRBV9 and TRBJ2-2; 8 bases are a match to TRBD1. The germline V gene encodes CDR1 SGDLS and CDR2 YYNGEE. The CDR3 runs to 16 residues. V lost 3 bases to trimming and J lost 5 bases; unmatched junction nucleotides: 9. The CDR3 region has the DNA TGTGCCAGCAGCGGGCGACAGGGGAGTACGACCGGGGAGCTGTTTTTT. Protein product: CASSGRQGSTTGELFF.